This T cell receptor (beta chain) was recovered during a study of blood T cell repertoires in COVID-19 (dated by TCRdb to between 2020 and 2021). Concerning the study at large: Samples covering the acute and convalescent phases of COVID-19 were provided by collaborators in the United States, Italy and Spain. The prospective study material was composed of cDNA or gDNA derived from T cells, B-cell-depleted T cells, or PBMCs. The dataset comprised deeply sampled blood TCRbeta repertoires from subjects exposed to, actively infected with, or recovered from COVID-19. A freely available public database, intended as a resource for researchers studying the immune response to SARS-CoV-2, is where the repertoires were released. The samples were drawn from the first 160 participants of the ongoing ImmuneRACE study and from more than 1,000 subjects provided by 6 global collaborators. A de-identified subject ID, COVID-19 status, age in years and sex were almost always included in the sample metadata. Where available, HLA class I and class II types were taken from metadata supplied by the sample provider and were not determined by assay-based typing.

Collaborating institutions collected whole blood in K2EDTA tubes following their own protocols. Collaborator samples were shipped for TCRbeta analysis as frozen whole blood, isolated PBMCs, or DNA extracted from either sample type. TCRbeta CDR3 regions were amplified from genomic DNA using the immunoSEQ Assay, a bias-controlled multiplex PCR. The paper's processing steps were these. Within the assay, amplification of reference gene primers was used to estimate how many nucleated cells each sample contained. Sequence reads were collapsed and filtered to measure the absolute abundance of every unique TCRbeta CDR3 rearrangement. For each sample, productive Simpson clonality was calculated by taking the square root of Simpson's diversity index across productive rearrangements. TCRdb obtained this table from immuneACCESS and retained in-frame rearrangements with V and J assigned. These tables miss some clones; where compared with another copy, unresolved V genes account for less than half of the shortfall, and the remainder is unexplained. From that table come the V and J calls and clone size; the DNA was used to work out D and trimming. The sample records about 200,000 clones, about three quarters of which are singletons. The top ten constitute around 5.1% of the sample.

Worth noting for this clone: This clone's antigen is unknown. Per-nucleotide qualities are absent, and no much larger clonotype sits a single base away.

Study-wide conclusions, independent of this receptor: The amount of clinical and demographic metadata varied by source and participant and was provided uncurated.

The CDR3 spans 13 residues, from the cysteine through the phenylalanine. Left in the record is the CDR3 DNA by itself, 39 bases read in frame from the first base. Via the germline V gene, CDR1 is SGHRS and CDR2 YFSETQ. The receptor chain draws on TRBV5-1 and TRBJ2-5, with 9 bases aligning to TRBD2. Material: peripheral blood. This TCR derives from a woman aged 70-85 years with acute or convalescent COVID-19. The nucleotide sequence reads TGCGCTGGCAGCCTAGCGGGACGAGAGACCCAGTACTTC. This encodes CAGSLAGRETQYF. Reference TRBV5-1 and TRBJ2-5 genes cover what lies past the CDR3, so the full variable domain is KAGVTQTPRYLIKTRGQQVTLSCSPISGHRSVSWYQQTPGQGLQFLFEYFSETQRNKGNFPGRFSGRQFSNSRSEMNVSTLELGDSALYLCAGSLAGRETQYFGPGTRLLVL.